What follows are 19 T cell receptor beta chains derived from one specimen sequenced in a study of blood T cell repertoires in COVID-19. Sequencing used immunoSEQ multiplex PCR; TCRdb keeps in-frame clones, though not all of them. Of 200,000 to 300,000 clones detected, approximately 80% appear once; the ten largest clones hold roughly 10%. Sequencing was carried out using peripheral blood. The receptors stem from a man older than 75 with acute or convalescent COVID-19.

The chain couples TRBV6-4 to TRBJ2-7, with 7 nucleotides matching TRBD1. Germline V gives CDR1 MRHNA, CDR2 SNTAGT. V lost 2 bases, J lost 4 bases, and 5 bases stayed unmatched. CDR3 length equals 14 residues. The CDR3 nucleotides are TGTGCCAGCAGTGACGAGGGGGCCGTGTACGAGCAGTACTTC. Translation: CASSDEGAVYEQYF.

The chain carries TRBV12-3 or TRBV12-4 and TRBJ1-3; tentatively, D is TRBD1 (6 bases). The V end was cut by 6 bases, the J end by 4 bases, with 10 bases between. This CDR3 region has 13 residues. Written as DNA, the CDR3 is TGTGCCAGCAGGAGGGGGTCAGGAAACACCATATATTTT. This codes for CASRRGSGNTIYF.

The genes are TRBV19 and TRBJ2-3; 7 nucleotides align to TRBD2. The CDR3 has 16 amino acids. Germline assignment: CDR1 LNHDA and CDR2 SQIVND (reference sequence). Unmatched junction bases numbered 6, after V lost 2 bases and J lost 1 base. The CDR3 nucleotides are TGTGCCAGTAGTATAAGCGGGGTCCTAGGCACAGATACGCAGTATTTT. It specifies CASSISGVLGTDTQYF.

The sample holds one count of this clone. The chain combines TRBV5-1 with TRBJ1-3, with TRBD1 matching over 8 bases. Germline CDR1 and CDR2: SGHRS and YFSETQ. V dropped 2 bases and J dropped 4; count of bases not matched to a gene: 2. The CDR3 consists of 14 residues. The CDR3 here is CASSLQGEGNTIYF. DNA of the CDR3: TGCGCCAGCAGCTTACAGGGGGAAGGAAACACCATATATTTT.

The gene calls are TRBV19 and TRBJ1-2; no firm D call. The V gene lost 1 base and the J gene lost 5 bases, with 17 bases spanning the gap. The CDR3 sequence is 16 residues long. CDR1 is LNHDA, CDR2 SQIVND, per germline (reference sequence). Here the CDR3 reads CASSIGYSYSVYGYTF. CDR3 coding DNA: TGTGCCAGTAGTATAGGTTATTCTTACAGTGTTTATGGCTACACCTTC.

This chain uses TRBV6-6 with TRBJ1-1, with D possibly matching TRBD1 (6 bases). Germline loops: CDR1 MNHNY, CDR2 SVGAGI (reference sequence). Deletions cut 6 bases from V and 1 base from J, with 9 bases between. The CDR3 consists of 13 residues. The chain's CDR3 is CASRARGNTEAFF. CDR3 sequence (DNA): TGTGCCAGCAGGGCCAGGGGGAACACTGAAGCTTTCTTT.

The gene calls are TRBV27 and TRBJ2-2, with 11 positions matching TRBD1. J lost 7 bases, V lost 7 bases, and 17 bases had no gene match. Germline CDR1 MNHEY, CDR2 SMNVEV (reference sequence). This CDR3 region has 18 residues. Written as DNA, the CDR3 is TGTGCCAGCACCCTCCGGGGGATGGGGACAGGGGGGAGCGGGGAGCTGTTTTTT. It yields the protein CASTLRGMGTGGSGELFF.

This sequence joins TRBV2 and TRBJ1-5; TRBD1 matches 12 bases. Losses at the gene ends were 2 bases for V and 5 bases for J; bases not matched to a gene: 4. Germline CDR1 is SNHLY and CDR2 is FYNNEI. This CDR3 has 16 amino acids. CDR3 sequence reads: CASSEQGQGADQPQHF. CDR3 bases: TGTGCCAGCAGTGAACAGGGACAGGGGGCGGATCAGCCCCAGCATTTT.

This sequence joins TRBV25-1 and TRBJ2-1; 8 bases match TRBD1. This CDR3 is built from 15 residues. V gave up 2 bases and J gave up 2 bases; unmatched junction bases: 2. Germline V gives CDR1 MGHDK, CDR2 SYGVNS. CDR3 amino acids: CASSEPGQAYNEQFF. The CDR3 bases are TGTGCCAGCAGTGAACCGGGACAGGCCTACAATGAGCAGTTCTTC.

The chain has TRBV7-3 and TRBJ1-1; 9 bases are a match to TRBD1. The CDR3 loop spans 15 amino acids. The germline gives CDR1 SGHTA, CDR2 FQGTGA. Trimming took 2 bases from V and 5 from J; bases not matched to a gene: 6. Here the CDR3 reads CASSLSGTGRTEAFF. The CDR3 DNA follows: TGTGCCAGCAGCTTATCCGGGACAGGGCGAACTGAAGCTTTCTTT.

Turning to this clone: Distinct nucleotide sequences in the sample also encode this CDR3. The CDR3 DNA follows: TGTGCCAGTAGACCGGGACAGGGGAACACTGAAGCTTTCTTT. Protein: CASRPGQGNTEAFF. V and J are TRBV19 and TRBJ1-1, with 9 bases matching TRBD1. After removal of 6 bases from V and 1 base from J, the junction contained 3 bases not matched to a gene. This CDR3 is 14 amino acids long. The germline gives CDR1 LNHDA, CDR2 SQIVND (reference sequence).

This chain links TRBV12-5 with TRBJ2-1; 9 bases match TRBD2. Looked up from germline, CDR1 is LGHNT and CDR2 is FRNRAP. V was clipped by 3 bases and J by 9 bases; unmatched bases: 15. The CDR3 totals 17 residues. This CDR3 is CASGLGGSGSGVSEQFF. DNA of the CDR3: TGTGCTAGTGGTTTAGGCGGTAGCGGGAGTGGGGTCAGTGAGCAGTTCTTC.

This clone was seen a single time. The chain links TRBV27 to TRBJ1-2; no clear D. This CDR3 is built from 12 residues. Trimming stripped 2 bases from V and 8 bases from J, with 9 bases between. Germline V CDR1 and CDR2: MNHEY, SMNVEV (reference sequence). CDR3 region: CASSLRGLGYTF. The CDR3 DNA follows: TGTGCCAGCAGTTTAAGAGGGCTCGGCTACACCTTC.

The rearrangement links TRBV7-9 to TRBJ1-5; TRBD1 is a possible D gene (5 bases). Trimming took 4 bases from V and 7 from J, leaving 8 bases between them. Germline CDR1 reads SEHNR; CDR2 reads FQNEAQ (reference sequence). The CDR3 contains 12 residues. CDR3 amino acids: CASSWGRQPQHF. CDR3 bases: TGTGCCAGCAGCTGGGGGAGGCAGCCCCAGCATTTT.

The chain carries TRBV6-5 and TRBJ1-6; weak D call: TRBD1 (5 bases). The CDR3 spans 15 residues. Deletions cut 6 bases from V and 7 bases from J, with 16 bases between. The germline CDR1 and CDR2 sequences are MNHEY and SVGAGI. The CDR3 here is CASRLGPRGNSPLHF. CDR3 bases: TGTGCCAGCAGACTAGGGCCCCGGGGGAATTCACCCCTCCACTTT.

The chain recombines TRBV3-1 (or the pseudogene TRBV3-2) with TRBJ2-3, with D uncertain. Looked up from germline, CDR1 is LGHDT and CDR2 is YNNKEL (reference sequence). The V gene lost 1 base and the J gene lost 4 bases, with 6 bases spanning the gap. The CDR3 covers 13 residues. CDR3 in amino acids: CASSQVGPDTQYF. CDR3 nucleotides: TGTGCCAGCAGCCAAGTTGGGCCAGATACGCAGTATTTT.

The table lists this clone with a count of one. The rearrangement uses TRBV5-5 and TRBJ2-5; 10 nucleotides align to TRBD1. This CDR3 has 16 amino acids. Losses at the gene ends were 3 bases for V and 5 bases for J; bases not matched to a gene: 10. Germline V gene data show CDR1 as SGHKS and CDR2 as YYEKEE (reference sequence). DNA for the CDR3: TGTGCCAGCAGCTCCCGACAGGGGGCCGGGGGGGAGACCCAGTACTTC. This translates into CASSSRQGAGGETQYF.

The genes are TRBV3-1 (or the pseudogene TRBV3-2) and TRBJ2-7, with a weak D call TRBD1 (5 bases). The CDR3 has 14 amino acids. Trimming took 5 bases from V and 3 from J, leaving 14 bases between them. CDR1 and CDR2 from the germline V gene are LGHDT and YNNKEL (reference sequence). In DNA, the CDR3 is TGTGCCAGCAGCTATATGACAGACAACTACGAGCAGTACTTC. It is translated as CASSYMTDNYEQYF.

The rearrangement uses TRBV5-1 and TRBJ2-5, with TRBD2 identical over 7 bases. Germline CDR1 and CDR2: SGHRS and YFSETQ. The CDR3 has 14 residues. Germline trimming cut 2 bases from V and 7 bases from J; bases unmatched to any gene: 8. CDR3 sequence reads: CASSFVVGEGTQYF. The CDR3 coding sequence is TGCGCCAGCAGCTTCGTGGTTGGGGAGGGGACCCAGTACTTC.